This T cell receptor beta chain originates from a study of T-cell memory formation after mild COVID-19. The germline gives CDR1 LGHDT, CDR2 YNNKEL (reference sequence). V gave up 0 bases and J gave up 4 bases, with 12 bases separating them. The CDR3 has 15 residues. There are many counts of this clonotype. TCRdb recomputed calls from the 5' RACE reads with MiXCR, one row per CDR3 protein. The sample consists of over 120,000 distinct CDR3 sequences, about 6.1% of them appearing once. This sequence joins TRBV3-1 and TRBJ1-2; D remains unclear. This TCR came from an adult woman who had mild COVID-19 (a few samples of this study predate the infection). Cell type and time point are not known. Sequencing used PBMCs or a T cell subset sorted from them (not recorded which). The CDR3 sequence is CASSQEPGGIYGYTF. In nucleotides, the CDR3 is TGTGCCAGCAGCCAAGAGCCAGGCGGGATCTATGGCTACACCTTC. Complete variable domain (other parts from reference TRBV3-1 and TRBJ1-2): DTAVSQTPKYLVTQMGNDKSIKCEQNLGHDTMYWYKQDSKKFLKIMFSYNNKELIINETVPNRFSPKSPDKAHLNLHINSLELGDSAVYFCASSQEPGGIYGYTFGSGTRLTVV.